Listed below are T cell receptor beta chains from one sample, sequenced in a study of blood T cell repertoires in COVID-19. Libraries were prepared by immunoSEQ multiplex PCR; TCRdb keeps only in-frame clonotypes and omits some of them. The sample contains under 20,000 clones, 77% of which appear only once. Sequencing was done on a sample of peripheral blood. The receptors originated from an older man with COVID-19, enrolled during active disease. The CDR3 runs from the conserved cysteine through the conserved F or W. The order of the fields is J gene, clone size, D gene, V gene, CDR3 protein, CDR3 DNA. A D gene is named only where the DNA matches it firmly. Some rows have no size entry. The others give once, few or many, or a class for an expanded clone.

TRBJ2-5 NA TRBD2 TRBV19 CASSITSGGKTQYF TGTGCCAGTAGTATCACTAGCGGGGGTAAGACCCAGTACTTC
TRBJ2-7 NA TRBD1 TRBV4-1 CASSQGGGQGSLGYEQYF TGCGCCAGCAGCCAAGGAGGAGGACAGGGGAGTTTGGGCTACGAGCAGTACTTC
TRBJ2-7 NA NA TRBV18 CASSPAWREGEQYF TGTGCCAGCTCACCAGCTTGGAGGGAAGGCGAGCAGTACTTC
TRBJ1-2 NA TRBD1 TRBV24-1 CATSDSWTGVYGYTF TGTGCCACCAGTGATTCCTGGACAGGGGTCTATGGCTACACCTTC
TRBJ2-7 NA NA TRBV5-1 CASSLLRGTYEQYF TGCGCCAGCAGCTTGTTGAGGGGGACCTACGAGCAGTACTTC
TRBJ1-2 NA NA TRBV2 CASTIPGYTF TGTGCCAGCACCATTCCCGGCTACACCTTC
TRBJ1-1 NA TRBD1 TRBV29-1 CSVEGQGNTEAFF TGCAGCGTTGAGGGACAGGGCAACACTGAAGCTTTCTTT
TRBJ1-6 NA TRBD1 TRBV18 CASSPGTVNNSPLHF TGTGCCAGCTCACCTGGGACAGTGAATAATTCACCCCTCCACTTT
TRBJ1-5 once TRBD1 TRBV10-3 CASNPTGDQPQHF TGTGCCTCAAACCCGACAGGGGATCAGCCCCAGCATTTT
TRBJ1-1 NA NA TRBV5-1 CASSLDVGAFAFF TGCGCCAGCAGCCTCGATGTGGGGGCGTTTGCTTTCTTT
TRBJ2-1 NA NA TRBV11-3 CASSFAGLGREQFF TGTGCCAGCAGCTTTGCCGGACTGGGGAGGGAGCAGTTCTTC
TRBJ2-1 NA TRBD2 TRBV7-3 CASSLKAGGQVEQFF TGTGCCAGCAGCTTAAAAGCGGGGGGGCAAGTTGAGCAGTTCTTC
TRBJ1-1 few NA TRBV29-1 CSVYITEAFF TGCAGCGTGTATATTACTGAAGCTTTCTTT
TRBJ2-7 NA NA TRBV12-3/TRBV12-4 CASSGRADYEQYF TGTGCCAGCAGTGGGCGGGCCGACTACGAGCAGTACTTC
TRBJ1-2 NA NA TRBV28 CASSREGASYGYTF TGTGCCAGCAGCCGTGAAGGGGCTAGCTATGGCTACACCTTC
TRBJ1-5 NA NA TRBV28 CASSQGQPQHF TGTGCCAGCAGTCAGGGCCAGCCCCAGCATTTT
TRBJ1-5 NA NA TRBV27 CASRPEPTGFNQPQHF TGTGCCAGCAGACCCGAACCAACAGGGTTTAATCAGCCCCAGCATTTT
TRBJ2-7 NA TRBD1 TRBV6-5 CASGNRGYEQYF TGTGCCAGCGGGAACAGGGGCTACGAGCAGTACTTC
TRBJ1-4 NA NA TRBV28 CASRTNSDEKLFF TGTGCCAGCAGAACAAACAGTGATGAAAAACTGTTTTTT
TRBJ2-3 NA NA TRBV27 CASSSRGGTQYF TGTGCCAGCAGTTCTAGGGGAGGTACGCAGTATTTT
TRBJ1-6 NA TRBD1 TRBV19 CASKSGQGESPLHF TGTGCCAGTAAATCCGGACAGGGGGAATCACCCCTCCACTTT
TRBJ2-5 NA TRBD1 TRBV5-4 CASSARTGLPQETQYF TGTGCCAGCAGCGCAAGGACAGGGCTTCCCCAAGAGACCCAGTACTTC